This record concerns one T cell receptor (beta chain) sequence. Its antigen is still unknown. This CDR3 region has 15 residues. V was trimmed by 5 bases and J by 2 bases, leaving 15 bases between them. CDR1 is LGHNA, CDR2 YSLEER, per germline. These data belong to a study of T cells in narcolepsy. Overall study results and limits: Autoreactive HCRT-specific and TRIB2-specific clonotypes were marked in same-patient CSF-versus-blood CD4+ comparisons. Healthy controls reportedly lacked the autoreactive clonotypes serially found in patients' blood. Some memory CD4+ repertoires had no autoreactive clone sequences.

Sequenced by immunoSEQ multiplex PCR; TCRdb stores in-frame clones only, minus some. This table holds about 20,000 clones, approximately 81% found once. The sequenced sample was memory (CD45RA-) CD4+ T cells from blood. The clonotype originates from a human donor in good health. V and J are TRBV4-3 and TRBJ2-5, with D tentatively TRBD1 or TRBD2 (5 bases each). Written as DNA, the CDR3 is TGCGCCAGCAGCTCACGAGGCTGGGGGCAAGAGACCCAGTACTTC. The encoded protein is CASSSRGWGQETQYF.